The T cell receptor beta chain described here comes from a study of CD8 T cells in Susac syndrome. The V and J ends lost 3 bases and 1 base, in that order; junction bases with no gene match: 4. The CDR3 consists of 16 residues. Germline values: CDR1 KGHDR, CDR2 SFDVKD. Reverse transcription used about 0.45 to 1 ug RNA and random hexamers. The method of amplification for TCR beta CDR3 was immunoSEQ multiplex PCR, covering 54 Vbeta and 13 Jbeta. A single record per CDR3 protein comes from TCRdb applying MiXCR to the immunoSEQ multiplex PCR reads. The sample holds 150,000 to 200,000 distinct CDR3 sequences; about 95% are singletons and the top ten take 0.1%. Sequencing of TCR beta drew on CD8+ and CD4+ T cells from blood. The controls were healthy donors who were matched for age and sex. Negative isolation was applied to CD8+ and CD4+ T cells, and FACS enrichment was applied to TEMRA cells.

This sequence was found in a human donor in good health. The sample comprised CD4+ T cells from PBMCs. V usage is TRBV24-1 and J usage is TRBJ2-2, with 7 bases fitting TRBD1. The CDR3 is CATSDLGTENTGELFF. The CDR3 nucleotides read TGTGCCACCAGTGATCTCGGGACAGAGAACACCGGGGAGCTGTTTTTT.